This T cell receptor (beta chain) came from a study of identical twins (dated by TCRdb to the mid-2010s). Background on the whole study: To test whether fetal clonotypes persist, the study used deep sequencing on TCR alpha and beta repertoires from monozygotic twins, unrelated adults of various ages, and cord blood. To rule out contamination, replicate twin experiments were performed at different times with different library preparation protocols. Broad study findings and their caveats: In beta out-of-frame sequences, excess twin sharing was weaker, because having fewer shared sequences lowered the signal-to-noise ratio. Fewer insertions were carried by abundant cord blood beta clonotypes; a weaker similar trend was observed in young adult naive repertoires, while no such trend was observed in memory repertoires. Because the same donors could not be followed over many years, conclusions were based on cross-sectional statistical analysis. In monozygotic twins, out-of-frame TCR alpha sharing was systematically underestimated by recombination models, although the models agreed with sharing between unrelated individuals. Out-of-frame TCR alpha sequences shared between twins showed an excess of low generation-probability sequences compared with coincidental sharing between unrelated individuals. Invariant T cells such as MAIT and iNKT could partly confound zero-insertion analyses, although diverse VJ usage argued against such confounding for most clonotypes.

From cysteine to phenylalanine, the CDR3 is 15 amino acids long. The kept DNA is CDR3 alone, 45 bases in frame from the first base. The germline V gene provides CDR1 MGHDK and CDR2 SYGVNS. V is trimmed back by 3 bases and J by 5 bases, and the junction contains 5 bases that no gene match accounts for. Every donor in the study was a healthy Caucasian. The twin cohort comprised three pairs of female monozygotic twins, all aged roughly 18 to 30 years. Positive isolation kits from Invitrogen were used to isolate CD4+ and CD8+ T cell populations. Receptor amplification or capture employed 5' RACE. This sample was sequenced with an Illumina HiSeq 2000. A universal primer binding site was added through template switching, and the final cDNA carried a unique molecular identifier so that TCR cDNA molecules could be counted accurately. Specific primers in the conserved constant-segment region were used to synthesize first-strand cDNA for the TCR alpha and beta chains. To control for contamination, every cDNA library carried two barcodes: a SMART-Mk sample barcode plus Illumina barcodes. Two successive PCR steps introduced TruSeq adapter sequences along with Illumina sample barcodes. The TCR alpha and beta cDNA libraries were sequenced on the Illumina HiSeq platform using custom primers. Regarding the original processing steps: MiGEC was used to process raw reads and extract unique molecular identifiers, and MiXCR was used to find CDR3 positions. Recombination models were inferred per individual with the repgenHMM and IGoR tools using an EM algorithm. Shared clonotypes were analyzed with the tcR package in R, and sharing was normalized by the product of cloneset sizes. To study raw recombination free of thymic and clonal selection effects, out-of-frame nonproductive sequences were analyzed. Using fastp trimming at Q25 and MiXCR clonotype assembly, TCRdb reanalyzed the public sequencing data and kept in-frame beta chains. Each entry is one CDR3 protein sequence, shown with its most common DNA and genes. V and J calls and clone size were set by TCRdb, not the authors. For this sample there are roughly 480,000 distinct CDR3 sequences; roughly a quarter appear just once. 2.9% of the sample belongs to the ten largest clones.

This clonotype was observed a handful of times. Which antigen it targets is not known. No much larger clone is present one base from it, and per-base qualities are unavailable. These sequences were also reported in another study, on T cells expressing NK-cell markers. The second paper further reports: Eight donors provided sorted CD3+CD56+NKG2C+, CD3+CD56+NKG2C- and CD3+CD56-NKG2C+ T-cell subsets, whose TCR beta-chain repertoires were profiled. Among the eight sequenced donors, seven were HCMV-seropositive and one was HCMV-seronegative. In several experiments an anti-gammadeltaTCR antibody was added to restrict sorting to alphabetaTCR-expressing T cells. In roughly six donors, the dominant CD3+CD56+NKG2C+ clonotypes ranked among the top 10 CD8+ clonotypes, making up roughly 1.0-8% of CD8+ T cells. Those dominant clonotypes were again the most abundant among CD3+CD56-NKG2C+ cells in a few donors, at about 28.3-60.1%. Whether the expanded NKG2C-expressing T cell clones were specific for HCMV antigens remained unclear. The eight sequenced donors were randomly selected healthy volunteers, three men and five women. HCMV serostatus was determined by detecting HCMV-specific IgG in serum with a commercial ELISA kit. MIGEC was used to demultiplex reads and group the reads by UMI, and MiTCR was used to assemble and quantify clonotypes. Only TCR cDNA sequences supported by at least two reads were kept to exclude erroneous sequences. Downstream repertoire analysis used the tcR package, and clonotypes were matched across fractions by CDR3 nucleotide sequence plus V segment. VDJmatch was used to annotate antigen specificity against VDJdb, with one amino acid substitution in CDR3 allowed.

This clonotype originated in a woman in her late teens or twenties in good health. Sequencing was carried out using CD4+ T cells sorted from blood. The chain employs TRBV25-1 and TRBJ2-1, and 9 junction bases match TRBD1. The encoded CDR3 is CASSDPGQGDNEQFF. In nucleotide form, the sequence is TGTGCCAGCAGTGATCCGGGACAGGGAGACAATGAGCAGTTCTTC.